The clone carrying this TCR beta chain showed up just a few times. Its antigen is not known. This entry belongs to a study of post-analysis software for immune sequencing data. Study as a whole: Both relapsing-remitting and secondary progressive multiple sclerosis featured among the disease courses, as did progressive-relapsing multiple sclerosis. Overall study results and limits: Patients had higher frequencies than controls of four to six TRBV segments, including TRBV5-6, TRBV5-1 and TRBV20-1. Compared with controls, patients showed significantly lower normalized Chao1 diversity.

TCR beta libraries were prepared from cDNA with unique molecular identifiers. The authors obtained 540,000 or so cDNA molecules from approximately 1 to 10 million T cells. TCRdb passed the PCR reads through MiXCR, listing each CDR3 protein once. The sample has approximately 730,000 distinct CDR3 sequences, about 27% seen once. Germline values: CDR1 SGHVS, CDR2 FQNEAQ. The CDR3 has 14 amino acids. The source of this sequence is a girl aged 10-17 years with multiple sclerosis. The chain has TRBV7-8 and TRBJ2-4, with TRBD2 matching 7 bases. TRBJ2-7 explains the end of the DNA better; the J call may be wrong. The sample taken for sequencing was blood. The CDR3 sequence is CATNGDYGSYEQYF. CDR3 DNA sequence: TGTGCTACTAACGGGGACTACGGCTCCTACGAGCAGTACTTC.